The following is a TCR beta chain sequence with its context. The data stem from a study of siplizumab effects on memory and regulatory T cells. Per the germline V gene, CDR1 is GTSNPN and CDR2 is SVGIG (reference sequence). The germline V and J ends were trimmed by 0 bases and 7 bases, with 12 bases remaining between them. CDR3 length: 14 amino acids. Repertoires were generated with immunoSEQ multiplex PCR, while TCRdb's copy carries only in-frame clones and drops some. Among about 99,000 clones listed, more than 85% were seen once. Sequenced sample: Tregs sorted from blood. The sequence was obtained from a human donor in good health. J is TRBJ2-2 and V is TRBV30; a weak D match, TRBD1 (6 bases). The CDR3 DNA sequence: TGTGCCTGGAGTGTCCTGAACAGGGACGGGGAGCTGTTTTTT. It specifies CAWSVLNRDGELFF.